This T cell receptor (beta chain) was sequenced in a study of CD8 T cells in Susac syndrome. Study-wide points: In its TCR sequencing and HLA analysis, the study acknowledged that the number of individuals was relatively small.

Trimming left V 6 bases short and J 5 bases short, with 16 bases between. The CDR3 contains 14 residues. The germline V gene encodes CDR1 MGHDK and CDR2 SYGVNS. This clonotype has a single count. Its cognate antigen is unknown. A quantity of about 0.5 to 1 ug RNA underwent reverse transcription using random hexamers. Using its own MiXCR run on the immunoSEQ multiplex PCR reads, TCRdb lists one record per CDR3 protein. The table shows some 99,000 distinct CDR3 sequences, with roughly 97% occurring only once. This receptor was identified in a human donor in good health. The genes are TRBV25-1 and TRBJ2-5; possibly TRBD1 or TRBD2 for D (5 bases each). What was sequenced was CD4+ T cells from PBMCs. This chain's CDR3 is CASREPGPGETQYF. DNA for the CDR3: TGTGCCAGCAGGGAACCGGGACCAGGGGAGACCCAGTACTTC. Full variable domain (remainder filled in from reference TRBV25-1 and TRBJ2-5): EADIYQTPRYLVIGTGKKITLECSQTMGHDKMYWYQQDPGMELHLIHYSYGVNSTEKGDLSSESTVSRIRTEHFPLTLESARPSHTSQYLCASREPGPGETQYFGPGTRLLVL.